One and the same sample provided the 20 T cell receptor beta chains below, sequenced in a study of blood T cells in healthy people across ages (dated by TCRdb to the mid-2010s). The library was produced with 5' RACE. The sample was run on an Illumina HiSeq 2500. A second PCR of 7 to 11 cycles was performed with a sample-barcoded 5' primer and a J-beta primer mix. TCRdb handled the public reads itself, with Q25 trimming in fastp and clone calling in MiXCR, and kept productive beta chains. Entries are consolidated by CDR3 protein sequence, retaining the most common genes and DNA. This sample is represented by hundreds of thousands of distinct CDR3 sequences; about 30% of them were singletons. The ten largest clones capture 15% to 19% of the sample. Input material: blood. The origin of the receptors is an elderly woman in good health.

V usage is TRBV5-5 and J usage is TRBJ2-5; D perhaps matches TRBD1 (5 bases). The V and J ends lost 2 bases and 11 bases respectively, with 22 bases between them. The CDR3 length is 15 residues. CDR1 is SGHKS and CDR2 is YYEKEE in the germline V gene (reference sequence). The DNA for the CDR3 is TGTGCCAGCAGCTTTGGGCAGGGAAACTCCTACAAGCAGTACTTC. The encoded protein is CASSFGQGNSYKQYF.

The CDR3 DNA follows: TGTGCCAGCACCCCTCGGACAGTCCAAGAGACCCAGTACTTC. This gives the protein CASTPRTVQETQYF. This rearrangement joins TRBV10-3 to TRBJ2-5, with D perhaps TRBD1 (6 bases). The CDR3 contains 14 residues. V was cut by 10 bases and J by 1 base, with 16 bases left in between. Germline loops: CDR1 ENHRY, CDR2 SYGVKD.

This clonotype appeared many times. This sequence joins TRBV7-9 and TRBJ1-2; the match to TRBD1 covers 9 bases. Germline trimming cut 5 bases from V and 4 bases from J; bases unmatched to any gene: 14. There are 17 residues in the CDR3. Germline V gene lookup returns CDR1 SEHNR and CDR2 FQNEAQ (reference sequence). CDR3 in amino acids: CASSPEGVVDRGYGYTF. CDR3 nucleotide sequence: TGTGCCAGCAGCCCGGAAGGGGTAGTGGACAGGGGCTATGGCTACACCTTC.

The chain recombines TRBV20-1 with TRBJ2-3; D gene ambiguous. The CDR3 extends over 17 amino acids. V was trimmed by 5 bases and J by 2 bases, leaving 23 bases between them. CDR1 is DFQATT, CDR2 SNEGSKA, per germline (reference sequence). This CDR3 is CSAPSPEARMSTDTQYF. The CDR3 DNA sequence: TGCAGTGCTCCCTCCCCCGAAGCCAGGATGTCCACAGATACGCAGTATTTT.

The rearrangement joins TRBV5-6 to TRBJ1-5; TRBD1 matches at 12 bases. This CDR3 is 18 amino acids long. Trimming at V came to 3 bases and at J to 0 bases, leaving 7 bases not matched to a gene. Germline CDR1 reads SGHDT; CDR2 reads YYEEEE. The CDR3 nucleotides read TGTGCCAGCAGCTCGGGGACAGGGGGCCTCTATAGCAATCAGCCCCAGCATTTT. As protein: CASSSGTGGLYSNQPQHF.

Concerning this clonotype itself: This may stem from a read error, because a much larger clone lies one nucleotide away. This chain links TRBV5-6 with TRBJ2-5; no reliable D call. The J call is uncertain, as TRBJ2-7 better fits the DNA end. Germline CDR1 reads SGHDT; CDR2 reads YYEEEE. CDR3 length: 12 residues. The chain's CDR3 is CASRNRVSEQYF. CDR3 nucleotides: TGTGCCAGCAGGAACAGAGTTTCCGAGCAGTACTTC.

This clonotype has more than one count but fewer than ten. A much bigger clone sits one base away, suggesting this may be a read error. The rearrangement uses TRBV4-1 and TRBJ2-3; TRBD1 or TRBD2 may be the D gene (5 bases each). The length of the CDR3 is 12 residues. Germline V gene sequence: CDR1 MGHRA, CDR2 YSYEKL. CDR3 amino acids: CAGSQETGGQYF. For the CDR3, the DNA is TGCGCCGGCAGCCAAGAGACTGGGGGGCAGTATTTT.

As concerns this clonotype: A much larger clonotype is one base distant, so this may be a read error. The chain links TRBV2 to TRBJ2-1, with 9 bases matching TRBD2. The CDR3 runs to 15 residues. Germline loops: CDR1 SNHLY, CDR2 FYNNEI. Here the CDR3 reads CASGEGGGDYNEQFF. Here the CDR3 DNA reads TGTGCCAGCGGTGAGGGCGGGGGGGATTACAATGAGCAGTTCTTC.

On this clonotype itself: At one boundary the junction diverges from the germline segment, which might be a read error. CDR3 coding DNA: TGTGCCTGCAGCCCTCGCACCGGGGAGCTGTTTTTT. Protein sequence: CACSPRTGELFF. This chain links TRBV3-1 with TRBJ2-2, with D hard to call. The V gene's germline CDR1 is LGHDT and CDR2 YNNKEL (reference sequence). CDR3 length: 12 residues.

This clonotype was seen many times. The chain joins TRBV27 to TRBJ2-1; D gene unclear. The CDR3 runs 16 residues. From germline, CDR1 is MNHEY and CDR2 SMNVEV (reference sequence). V lost 6 bases and J 4 bases, leaving 19 bases between the germline ends. The CDR3 DNA sequence: TGTGCCAGCAGCAGAGGAGCCGGTAAGGCATACAATGAGCAGTTCTTC. Protein product: CASSRGAGKAYNEQFF.

This clonotype showed up just a few times. Its ends do not fully match the called genes, so a read error is possible. The CDR3 bases are TGCGCCAGCAGCCCCGGGACAGGAATTATACCCCGCCACTTT. This encodes CASSPGTGIIPRHF. This chain uses TRBV5-1 with TRBJ1-6; 8 bases line up with TRBD1. CDR1 and CDR2 (germline): SGHRS, YFSETQ. The CDR3 has 14 amino acids.

This chain joins TRBV6-1 and TRBJ1-5; 7 bases are a match to TRBD1. After removal of 8 bases from V and 3 bases from J, the junction contained 7 bases not matched to a gene. CDR3 length equals 14 residues. Germline V gene sequence: CDR1 MNHNS, CDR2 SASEGT. CDR3 bases: TGTGCCAGCTTGCGGGACAGTCCCAATCAGCCCCAGCATTTT. Residues: CASLRDSPNQPQHF.

This sequence joins TRBV28 and TRBJ1-4, with 7 bases matching TRBD1. The CDR3 runs to 14 residues. Germline V gives CDR1 MDHEN, CDR2 SYDVKM. The V and J ends lost 4 bases and 6 bases, in that order; junction bases with no gene match: 5. CDR3 region: CASSSTGPDEKLFF. As DNA, the CDR3 is TGTGCCAGCAGTTCGACAGGGCCCGATGAAAAACTGTTTTTT.

This clonotype was counted a single time. The V and J genes are TRBV6-2 or TRBV6-3 and TRBJ2-7, with no clear D. Germline V gives CDR1 MNHEY, CDR2 SVGEGT. The CDR3 is 14 amino acids. V lost 1 base and J 4 bases, leaving 11 bases between the germline ends. CDR3 residues: CASSYYGGRYEQYF. CDR3 DNA sequence: TGTGCCAGCAGTTACTATGGCGGAAGGTACGAGCAGTACTTC.

The table lists this clonotype with a few counts. The chain links TRBV6-2 or TRBV6-3 to TRBJ2-3; 9 nucleotides match TRBD2. CDR1 and CDR2 from the germline V gene are MNHEY and SVGEGT. CDR3 length: 16 residues. After removal of 5 bases from V and 2 bases from J, the junction contained 8 bases not matched to a gene. For the CDR3, the DNA is TGTGCCAGCAGTGACGAGCGGGGGGCATACACAGATACGCAGTATTTT. Protein: CASSDERGAYTDTQYF.

As for this clonotype: The junction departs from germline at one end; a sequencing error may be responsible. This chain links TRBV7-7 with TRBJ2-4; D is possibly TRBD1 (5 bases). This CDR3 is 14 amino acids long. Germline CDR1 SSHAT, CDR2 FNYEAQ (reference sequence). This CDR3 reads CASSLVTETNEQYF. The CDR3 nucleotides read TGTGCTAGCAGCTTAGTGACAGAGACCAATGAGCAGTACTTC.

There are many counts of this clonotype. The gene calls are TRBV5-1 and TRBJ2-4; D perhaps matches TRBD1 (5 bases). The CDR3 length is 18 residues. V shed 0 bases and J shed 0 bases, with 16 bases lying between them. Germline CDR1 is SGHRS and CDR2 is YFSETQ. The CDR3 DNA reads as TGCGCCAGCAGCTTGGTGACTGCCCCAGGGTTAGCCAAAAACATTCAGTACTTC. This encodes CASSLVTAPGLAKNIQYF.

A note on this clonotype: This clone may be a read error of a much larger clone one base away. The genes are TRBV29-1 and TRBJ2-3, with D maybe TRBD1 (6 bases). Germline V gene data show CDR1 as SQVTM and CDR2 as ANQGSEA. The CDR3 covers 14 residues. CDR3 protein: CSVRQGTSTDTRYF. The CDR3 DNA follows: TGCAGCGTTAGGCAGGGGACCAGCACAGATACGCGGTATTTT.

V and J are TRBV7-2 and TRBJ2-1, with D possibly matching TRBD1 (5 bases). V was cut by 4 bases and J by 5 bases, with 6 bases left in between. Germline CDR1 reads SGHTA; CDR2 reads FQGNSA. This CDR3 comprises 12 residues. CDR3 in amino acids: CASSYRNNEQFF. The CDR3 DNA reads TGTGCCAGCAGCTACAGGAACAATGAGCAGTTCTTC.

The chain is built from TRBV3-1 and TRBJ2-1; TRBD1 aligns across 11 bases. The CDR3 contains 15 residues. The junction had 4 bases not matched to a gene; V was cut back by 4 bases and J by 5 bases. Looked up from germline, CDR1 is LGHDT and CDR2 is YNNKEL (reference sequence). The CDR3 loop reads CASSPGQGEHNEQFF. In DNA, the CDR3 is TGTGCCAGCAGCCCGGGACAGGGGGAGCACAATGAGCAGTTCTTC.